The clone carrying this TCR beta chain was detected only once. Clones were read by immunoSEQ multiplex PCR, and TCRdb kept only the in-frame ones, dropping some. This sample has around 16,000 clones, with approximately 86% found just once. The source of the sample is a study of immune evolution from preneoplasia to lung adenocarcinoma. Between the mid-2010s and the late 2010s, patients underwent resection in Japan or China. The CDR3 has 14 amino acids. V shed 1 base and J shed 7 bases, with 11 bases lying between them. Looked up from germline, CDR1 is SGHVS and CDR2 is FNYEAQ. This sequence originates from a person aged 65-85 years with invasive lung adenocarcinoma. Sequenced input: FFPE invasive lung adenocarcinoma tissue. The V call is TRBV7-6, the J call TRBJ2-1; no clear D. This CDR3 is CASSLDTWRNEQFF. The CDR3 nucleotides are TGTGCCAGCAGCTTAGATACTTGGCGTAATGAGCAGTTCTTC.